This T cell receptor (beta chain) appears in the sequencing data of a study of CD8 T cells in Susac syndrome. The CDR3 loop spans 15 amino acids. The germline gives CDR1 DFQATT, CDR2 SNEGSKA (reference sequence). Random hexamers primed reverse transcription of roughly 0.5 to 1 ug RNA. TCRdb reprocessed the immunoSEQ multiplex PCR reads with MiXCR, giving one entry per CDR3 protein. The repertoire holds a few hundred thousand distinct CDR3 sequences, with 95% as singletons. The V gene is TRBV20-1, the J gene TRBJ2-3, with 8 nucleotides matching TRBD2. Sequencing was performed on CD4+ T cells from PBMCs. The sequence was obtained from a human donor with multiple sclerosis. CDR3 sequence (DNA): TGCAGCGCCAGCGGGCGGACTAGCAGCACAGATACGCAGTATTTT. Translation: CSASGRTSSTDTQYF.